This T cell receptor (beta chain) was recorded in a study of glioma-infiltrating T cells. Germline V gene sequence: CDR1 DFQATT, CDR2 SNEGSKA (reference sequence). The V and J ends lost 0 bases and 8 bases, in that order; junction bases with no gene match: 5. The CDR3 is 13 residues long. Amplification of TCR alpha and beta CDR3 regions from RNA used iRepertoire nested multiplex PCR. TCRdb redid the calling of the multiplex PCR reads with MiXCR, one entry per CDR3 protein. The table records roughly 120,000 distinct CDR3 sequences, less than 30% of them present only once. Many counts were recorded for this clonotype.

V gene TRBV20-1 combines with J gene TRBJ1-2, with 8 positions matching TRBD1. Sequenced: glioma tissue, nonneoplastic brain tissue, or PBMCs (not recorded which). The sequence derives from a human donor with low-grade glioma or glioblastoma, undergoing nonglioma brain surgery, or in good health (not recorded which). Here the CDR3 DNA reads TGCAGTGCTAGAGACCCAGGGGGCTTCGGCTACACCTTC. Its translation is CSARDPGGFGYTF.